Included here is one T cell receptor (beta chain) sequence, with context. Its target is not known. Tagging with unique molecular identifiers was a feature of the TCR beta cDNA libraries. Between about 1 and 11 million T cells gave rise to approximately 520,000 cDNA molecules. TCRdb passed the PCR reads through MiXCR, listing each CDR3 protein once. The sample has 650,000 to 850,000 distinct CDR3 sequences; approximately 57% are singletons. The record originates from a study of post-analysis software for immune sequencing data. For the study at large: Multiple sclerosis in the patients followed relapsing-remitting, secondary progressive and progressive-relapsing courses.

CDR1 SGHRS and CDR2 YFSETQ come from the germline V gene. With 5 bases removed from V and 3 bases from J, the gap between germline ends came to 15 bases. There are 16 residues in the CDR3. Regarding the study as a whole: The authors found that F measure strongly co-clustered same-batch samples. Comparison of patients with controls showed five TRBV segments more frequent in patients, TRBV5-6, TRBV5-1 and TRBV20-1 among them. Versus controls, multiple sclerosis patients showed significantly lower diversity (normalized Chao1).

Specimen: blood. The sequence came from a girl aged 5-17 years with multiple sclerosis. The chain is built from TRBV5-1 and TRBJ2-6; perhaps D is TRBD1 or TRBD2 (5 bases each). The CDR3 DNA reads as TGCGCCAGCAGTATGAGAGGGGCCGTTGGGGCCAACGTCCTGACTTTC. This gives the protein CASSMRGAVGANVLTF.